This T cell receptor (beta chain) was documented in a study of blood T cell repertoires in COVID-19. Across the whole study: Specimens from acute and convalescent COVID-19 originated in the United States, Italy and Spain.

V lost 7 bases and J 1 base, leaving 10 bases between the germline ends. The CDR3 runs 13 residues. In germline, CDR1 is MNHNY, CDR2 SVGAGI (reference sequence). This clone turned up a few times. Method: immunoSEQ multiplex PCR; TCRdb's copy keeps in-frame clones and lacks some. Among 150,000 or so clones listed, about 79% were seen once. The sample was peripheral blood. The chain carries TRBV6-6 and TRBJ2-5; D ambiguous. This TCR was sampled from a woman between 45 and 60 years old in a cohort sampled during active or convalescent COVID-19. The CDR3 region has the DNA TGTGCCAGCAAAACACAGAGCCAAGAGACCCAGTACTTC. Its translation: CASKTQSQETQYF.